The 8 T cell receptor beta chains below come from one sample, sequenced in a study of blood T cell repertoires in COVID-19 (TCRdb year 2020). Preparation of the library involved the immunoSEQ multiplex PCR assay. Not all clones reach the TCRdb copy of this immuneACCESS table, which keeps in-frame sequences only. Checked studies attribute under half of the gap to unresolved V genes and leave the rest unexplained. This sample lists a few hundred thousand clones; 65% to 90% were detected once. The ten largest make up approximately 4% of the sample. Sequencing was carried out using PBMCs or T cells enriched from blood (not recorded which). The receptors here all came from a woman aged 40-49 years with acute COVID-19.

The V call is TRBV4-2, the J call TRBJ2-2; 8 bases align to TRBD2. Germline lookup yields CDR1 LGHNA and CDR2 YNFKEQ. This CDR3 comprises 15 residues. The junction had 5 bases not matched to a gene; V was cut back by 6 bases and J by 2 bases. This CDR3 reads CASSRSGGNTGELFF. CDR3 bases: TGTGCCAGCAGTCGAAGCGGGGGAAACACCGGGGAGCTGTTTTTT.

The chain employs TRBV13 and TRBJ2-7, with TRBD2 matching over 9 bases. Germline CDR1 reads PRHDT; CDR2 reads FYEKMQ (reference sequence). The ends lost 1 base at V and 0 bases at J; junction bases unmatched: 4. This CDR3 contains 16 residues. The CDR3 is CASSLALTSGSYEQYF. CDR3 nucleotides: TGTGCCAGCAGCTTAGCTTTGACTAGCGGCTCCTACGAGCAGTACTTC. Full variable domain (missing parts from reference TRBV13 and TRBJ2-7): AAGVIQSPRHLIKEKRETATLKCYPIPRHDTVYWYQQGPGQDPQFLISFYEKMQSDKGSIPDRFSAQQFSDYHSELNMSSLELGDSALYFCASSLALTSGSYEQYFGPGTRLTVT.

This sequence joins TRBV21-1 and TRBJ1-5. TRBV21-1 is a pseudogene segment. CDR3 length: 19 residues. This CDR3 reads CASRLPPPGGSTCNQPQHF. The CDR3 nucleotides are TGTGCCAGCAGACTCCCTCCACCCGGGGGGTCTACTTGCAATCAGCCCCAGCATTTT.

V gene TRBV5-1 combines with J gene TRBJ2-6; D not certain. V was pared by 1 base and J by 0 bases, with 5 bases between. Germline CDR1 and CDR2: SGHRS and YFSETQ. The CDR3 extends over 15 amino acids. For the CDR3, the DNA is TGCGCCAGCAGCTTGCTCTACTCTGGGGCCAACGTCCTGACTTTC. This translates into CASSLLYSGANVLTF.

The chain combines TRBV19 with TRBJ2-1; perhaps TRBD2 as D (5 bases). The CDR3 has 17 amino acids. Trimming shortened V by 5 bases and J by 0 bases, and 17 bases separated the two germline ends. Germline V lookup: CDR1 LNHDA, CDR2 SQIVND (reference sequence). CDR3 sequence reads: CASSLAATGSSYNEQFF. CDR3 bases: TGTGCCAGTAGTCTAGCCGCGACGGGGAGCTCCTACAATGAGCAGTTCTTC.

CDR3: CSASVQSTDTQYF. CDR3 bases: TGCAGTGCTAGTGTACAGAGCACAGATACGCAGTATTTT. J is TRBJ2-3 and V is TRBV20-1; D uncertain. This CDR3 is 13 amino acids long. V shed 3 bases and J shed 0 bases, with 7 bases lying between them. The germline V gene has CDR1 DFQATT and CDR2 SNEGSKA (reference sequence).

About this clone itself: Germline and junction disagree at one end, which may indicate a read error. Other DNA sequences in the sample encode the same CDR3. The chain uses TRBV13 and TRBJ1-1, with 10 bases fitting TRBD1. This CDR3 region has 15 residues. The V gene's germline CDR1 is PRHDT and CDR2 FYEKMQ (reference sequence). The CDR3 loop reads CASSSQDRGRTEAFF. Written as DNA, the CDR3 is TGTGCCAGCAGCTCTCAAGACAGGGGGCGGACTGAAGCTTTTTTT. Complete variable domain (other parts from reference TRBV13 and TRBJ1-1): AAGVIQSPRHLIKEKRETATLKCYPIPRHDTVYWYQQGPGQDPQFLISFYEKMQSDKGSIPDRFSAQQFSDYHSELNMSSLELGDSALYFCASSSQDRGRTEAFFGQGTRLTVV.

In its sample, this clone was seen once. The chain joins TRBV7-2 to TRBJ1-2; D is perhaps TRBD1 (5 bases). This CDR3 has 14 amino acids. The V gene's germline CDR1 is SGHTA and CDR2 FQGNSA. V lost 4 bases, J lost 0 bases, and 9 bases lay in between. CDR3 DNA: TGTGCCAGCAGCTCCGACAGAACTAACTATGGCTACACCTTC. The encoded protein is CASSSDRTNYGYTF.